The T cell receptor (beta chain) described here comes from a study of shared clonotypes between healthy human individuals. General observations from the study: Large sequencing depth failed to make sorted-subset sequencing complete, rarefaction showed.

Sequencing was performed with immunoSEQ multiplex PCR; in TCRdb, only in-frame clones are kept and a portion is missing. Counted here are about 2 million clones, about 95% occurring once; the ten biggest clones make up more than 0.95%. V lost 6 bases to trimming and J lost 5 bases; unmatched junction nucleotides: 7. CDR3 length: 14 amino acids. CDR1 SEHNR and CDR2 FQNEAQ come from the germline V gene (reference sequence). Naive CD8 cells lacked CD45RO and underwent positive selection for CCR7, leaving out terminally differentiated effector memory CD45RA+ cells. With regard to this clone: Its antigen is undetermined.

This rearrangement joins TRBV7-9 to TRBJ2-5; 9 nucleotides align to TRBD1. The sequence came from a man aged 18-30 years in good health. The sequencing sample was made of naive CD8+ T cells sorted from blood. The CDR3 sequence is CASRTGGVGETQYF. CDR3 coding DNA: TGTGCCAGCAGAACAGGGGGCGTTGGGGAGACCCAGTACTTC.